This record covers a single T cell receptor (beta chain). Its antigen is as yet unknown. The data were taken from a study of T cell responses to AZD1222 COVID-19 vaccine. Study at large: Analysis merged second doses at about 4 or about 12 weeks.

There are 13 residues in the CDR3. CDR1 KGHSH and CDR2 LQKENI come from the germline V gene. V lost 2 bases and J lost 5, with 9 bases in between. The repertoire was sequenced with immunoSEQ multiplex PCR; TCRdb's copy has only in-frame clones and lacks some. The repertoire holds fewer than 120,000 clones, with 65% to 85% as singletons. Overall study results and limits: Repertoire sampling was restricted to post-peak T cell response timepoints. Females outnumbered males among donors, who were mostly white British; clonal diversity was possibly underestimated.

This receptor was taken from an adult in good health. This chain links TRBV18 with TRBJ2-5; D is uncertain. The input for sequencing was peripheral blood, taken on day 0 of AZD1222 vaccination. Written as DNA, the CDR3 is TGTGCCAGCTCACCAGGGAACTATGAGACCCAGTACTTC. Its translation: CASSPGNYETQYF.